The clone carrying this TCR beta chain was counted only a few times. Antigen: not known. The sample is drawn from a study of T cell repertoires in cytomegalovirus infection. Background on the study: Shared public TCR beta signatures pointed to both CMV infection and a matching HLA type.

The V gene lost 1 base and the J gene lost 3 bases, with 15 bases spanning the gap. In germline, CDR1 is MNHEY, CDR2 SVGAGI. There are 17 residues in the CDR3. From the reads, TCRdb called clonotypes with MiXCR, one entry per CDR3 protein. The table has hundreds of thousands of distinct CDR3 sequences, approximately 46% seen once; the top ten hold about 45%. Whole-study results and caveats: Dominating the ex vivo response were TCR beta clonotypes that were CMV-specific and HLA-C-restricted.

Sequencing used cultured PBMCs, obtained from culture after CMV antigen stimulation. The receptor's source is a human donor in good health (CMV status not recorded). Some clones in this sample may be carry-over from other donors' samples. This chain uses TRBV6-5 with TRBJ2-2; D is unresolved. CDR3 coding DNA: TGTGCCAGCAGTTACTTAAATATACCCCGGGACACCGGGGAGCTGTTTTTT. As protein: CASSYLNIPRDTGELFF.